These 18 T cell receptor beta chains were all obtained from the same sample, sequenced in a study of cytomegalovirus exposure and HLA in healthy donors. With 60 Vbeta and 13 Jbeta primers, the PCR was carried out. TCRdb's copy holds only in-frame clones and misses some; the assay was immunoSEQ multiplex PCR. The sample consists of roughly 110,000 clones, 60% to 80% of them appearing once. Material: PBMCs. These receptors all stem from a young man in good health and CMV-seronegative.

This clone was detected a few times. V usage is TRBV19 and J usage is TRBJ1-4, with unresolved D. The CDR3 loop spans 12 amino acids. V was trimmed by 6 bases and J by 8 bases, leaving 10 bases between them. CDR1 and CDR2 (germline): LNHDA, SQIVND (reference sequence). The CDR3 is CASSRGHEKLFF. CDR3 coding DNA: TGTGCCAGTAGCCGGGGTCACGAAAAACTGTTTTTT.

The CDR3 loop is CASSQTTPRVSYNSPLHF. For the CDR3, the DNA is TGCGCCAGCAGCCAAACTACCCCCCGGGTATCCTATAATTCACCCCTCCACTTT. The gene calls are TRBV4-1 and TRBJ1-6; D gene uncertain. Per the germline V gene, CDR1 is MGHRA and CDR2 is YSYEKL. V dropped 2 bases and J dropped 1 base, with 15 bases sitting between them. CDR3 size: 18 residues.

V usage is TRBV4-1 and J usage is TRBJ2-3; D is uncertain. V lost 1 base, J lost 2 bases, and 13 bases lay in between. Germline CDR1 reads MGHRA; CDR2 reads YSYEKL. The CDR3 extends over 16 amino acids. The CDR3 nucleotides are TGCGCCAGCAGCCAAGCCCATTTAGTTTACACAGATACGCAGTATTTT. It codes for CASSQAHLVYTDTQYF.

This chain joins TRBV5-1 and TRBJ2-1; TRBD1 aligns across 7 bases. The length of the CDR3 is 16 residues. With 5 bases clipped from V and 7 bases from J, the junction kept 15 bases outside the gene matches. Germline CDR1 SGHRS, CDR2 YFSETQ. CDR3 sequence: CASSGTGTEGYNEQFF. For the CDR3, the DNA is TGCGCCAGCAGTGGAACCGGGACAGAGGGGTATAATGAGCAGTTCTTC.

CDR3 nucleotides: TGTGCCAGCAGCTCTAGCGGCCAAGGCCGAGGCGAGCAGTACTTC. Encoded protein: CASSSSGQGRGEQYF. The genes are TRBV7-2 and TRBJ2-7; 7 bases align to TRBD2. The CDR3 length is 15 residues. The trim removed 4 bases at V and 6 bases at J, leaving 12 bases unmatched. Germline assignment: CDR1 SGHTA and CDR2 FQGNSA.

J is TRBJ1-2 and V is TRBV19; 10 nucleotides line up with TRBD1. CDR3 size: 14 residues. Trimming at V came to 4 bases and at J to 6 bases, leaving 5 bases not matched to a gene. The V gene's germline CDR1 is LNHDA and CDR2 SQIVND (reference sequence). The DNA for the CDR3 is TGTGCCAGTAGTACGACAGGGGGCTCCCATGGCTACACCTTC. Residues: CASSTTGGSHGYTF. The complete variable domain, with remaining parts taken from reference TRBV19 and TRBJ1-2, reads DGGITQSPKYLFRKEGQNVTLSCEQNLNHDAMYWYRQDPGQGLRLIYYSQIVNDFQKGDIAEGYSVSREKKESFPLTVTSAQKNPTAFYLCASSTTGGSHGYTFGSGTRLTVV.

The V call is TRBV19, the J call TRBJ1-1; perhaps TRBD1 as D (6 bases). Germline lookup yields CDR1 LNHDA and CDR2 SQIVND (reference sequence). The CDR3 has 15 amino acids. V lost 5 bases and J 1 base, leaving 14 bases between the germline ends. CDR3 sequence: CASSLRGGANTEAFF. For the CDR3, the DNA is TGTGCCAGTAGTCTCCGTGGGGGGGCGAACACTGAAGCTTTCTTT.

V and J are TRBV15 and TRBJ2-7; no clear D gene. This CDR3 comprises 12 residues. Trimming shortened V by 5 bases and J by 3 bases, and 8 bases separated the two germline ends. Germline lookup yields CDR1 LNHNV and CDR2 YYDKDF (reference sequence). The CDR3 DNA reads as TGTGCCACCAGCCTAAGACACTACGAGCAGTACTTC. This gives the protein CATSLRHYEQYF.

On this clone itself: The identical CDR3 is also encoded by other nucleotide sequences in the sample. This chain connects TRBV5-1 to TRBJ2-1, with D maybe TRBD1 (5 bases). The CDR3 contains 13 residues. The V gene's germline CDR1 is SGHRS and CDR2 YFSETQ. With 3 bases removed from V and 2 bases from J, the gap between germline ends came to 6 bases. Written as DNA, the CDR3 is TGCGCCAGCAGCTCAGGGACCTACAATGAGCAGTTCTTC. It codes for CASSSGTYNEQFF.

This clone was seen once. The J gene is TRBJ2-7, the V gene TRBV2, with D possibly TRBD1 on 6 matching bases. This CDR3 is 13 amino acids long. The germline gives CDR1 SNHLY, CDR2 FYNNEI. Deletions cut 4 bases from V and 6 bases from J, with 13 bases between. CDR3 region: CASSGSGHLEQYF. The DNA of the CDR3 is TGTGCCAGCAGTGGATCGGGACACCTCGAGCAGTACTTC.

The rearrangement joins TRBV2 to TRBJ2-3; 9 bases line up with TRBD2. Per the germline V gene, CDR1 is SNHLY and CDR2 is FYNNEI. This CDR3 contains 13 residues. Germline trimming cut 8 bases from V and 6 bases from J; bases unmatched to any gene: 6. CDR3 coding DNA: TGTGCCAGCGGGACTAGCCCTAAGGATACGCAGTATTTT. The encoded protein is CASGTSPKDTQYF.

The V gene is TRBV6-5, the J gene TRBJ1-3; no reliable D call. Trimming pared 6 bases from V and 0 bases from J, leaving 9 bases between. There are 14 residues in the CDR3. Per germline, CDR1 MNHEY and CDR2 SVGAGI. DNA for the CDR3: TGTGCCAGCAGACAGACGAGCTCTGGAAACACCATATATTTT. As protein: CASRQTSSGNTIYF.

The chain has TRBV28 and TRBJ2-3; no clear D. This CDR3 is 14 amino acids long. The V gene lost 3 bases and the J gene lost 3 bases, with 10 bases spanning the gap. Germline loops: CDR1 MDHEN, CDR2 SYDVKM. CDR3 in amino acids: CASSFLAGTDTQYF. CDR3 coding DNA: TGTGCCAGCAGTTTTCTGGCCGGGACAGATACGCAGTATTTT.

This clone occurred a few times. The V and J genes are TRBV6-5 and TRBJ1-5; D not resolved. The germline V gene encodes CDR1 MNHEY and CDR2 SVGAGI. Trimming removed 2 bases at V and 2 bases at J, with 4 bases between. The CDR3 totals 13 residues. The CDR3: CASSYRGNQPQHF. The CDR3 nucleotides read TGTGCCAGCAGTTACAGAGGCAATCAGCCCCAGCATTTT.

This sequence joins TRBV29-1 and TRBJ1-2; tentative D call: TRBD1 (6 bases). The V gene's germline CDR1 is SQVTM and CDR2 ANQGSEA. This CDR3 is built from 11 residues. The germline V and J ends were trimmed by 8 bases and 7 bases, with 14 bases remaining between them. CDR3 amino acids: CSSRDTSGYTF. The CDR3 nucleotides read TGCAGCTCCCGGGACACCTCTGGCTACACCTTC.

This clone has just one count. V and J are TRBV5-1 and TRBJ2-6; D possibly corresponds to TRBD1 (6 bases). V was clipped by 3 bases and J by 0 bases, with 10 bases between them. The CDR3 extends over 16 amino acids. Germline V gives CDR1 SGHRS, CDR2 YFSETQ. The chain's CDR3 is CASSYTGRSGANVLTF. CDR3 DNA sequence: TGCGCCAGCAGCTATACAGGGCGCTCTGGGGCCAACGTCCTGACTTTC.

This clone is a singleton in its sample. The chain carries TRBV9 and TRBJ2-6; D ambiguous. Trimming removed 4 bases from V and 2 bases from J, with 16 bases in between. Germline CDR1 reads SGDLS; CDR2 reads YYNGEE. The CDR3 contains 17 residues. CDR3 bases: TGTGCCAGCAGCCCCGAGCTCATGGTTACTGGGGCCAACGTCCTGACTTTC. Amino acids: CASSPELMVTGANVLTF.

The rearrangement joins TRBV5-4 to TRBJ1-3, with a weak D call TRBD1 (6 bases). In germline, CDR1 is SGHNT, CDR2 YYREEE (reference sequence). Trimming took off 0 bases at V and 1 base at J, with 11 bases between the two ends. This CDR3 is built from 16 residues. The chain's CDR3 is CASSLGLQGSGNTIYF. The CDR3 bases are TGTGCCAGCAGCTTGGGACTACAGGGATCTGGAAACACCATATATTTT.